Presented here are 30 T cell receptor beta chains from one specimen sequenced in a study of brain T cells in children with intractable seizures (dated by TCRdb to 2020 to 2022). The time point label of this sample denotes: blood from clinic visit 5 months post-surgery; TSC patient then seizure free. Library generation was performed with the immunoSEQ multiplex PCR assay. TCRdb stores this immuneACCESS table with in-frame sequences only. Part of the clones is absent; in the studies checked, under half of the shortfall reflects unresolved V genes, and no reason is known for the rest. The sample contains 340,000 or so clones, about 93% of them found a single time. In total, the top ten clones hold about 6% of the sample. The sample here was peripheral blood, taken about 5 months after surgery. These receptors were collected from a boy under two years old with tuberous sclerosis and intractable seizures.

J is TRBJ2-3 and V is TRBV19; a possible D gene is TRBD2 (6 bases). Germline V lookup: CDR1 LNHDA, CDR2 SQIVND (reference sequence). The CDR3 loop spans 16 amino acids. Trimming pared 0 bases from V and 1 base from J, leaving 11 bases between. The CDR3 sequence: CASSIDLGEGTDTQYF. The DNA of the CDR3 is TGTGCCAGTAGTATAGATCTTGGGGAGGGCACAGATACGCAGTATTTT.

V and J are TRBV21-1 and TRBJ2-6. TRBV21-1 is a recognized pseudogene. The CDR3 is made up of 16 amino acids. This chain's CDR3 is CASSSQGVREANVLTF. The CDR3 DNA follows: TGTGCCAGCAGCTCCCAGGGAGTCAGGGAGGCCAACGTCCTGACTTTC.

V gene TRBV3-1 (or the pseudogene TRBV3-2) combines with J gene TRBJ1-5; D ambiguous. Germline values: CDR1 LGHDT, CDR2 YNNKEL (reference sequence). The CDR3 length is 13 residues. Trimming removed 7 bases from V and 0 bases from J, with 7 bases in between. CDR3 residues: CASNQDSNQPQHF. The CDR3 DNA reads TGTGCCAGCAACCAGGATAGCAATCAGCCCCAGCATTTT.

Written as DNA, the CDR3 is TGTGCCAGTAGGACTAGCGGGGATCGCACAGATACGCAGTATTTT. It specifies CASRTSGDRTDTQYF. The chain employs TRBV19 and TRBJ2-3, with TRBD2 matching over 11 bases. J lost 1 base, V lost 6 bases, and 3 bases had no gene match. The CDR3 totals 15 residues. Germline V gene data show CDR1 as LNHDA and CDR2 as SQIVND (reference sequence).

In DNA form, the CDR3 reads TGTGCCAGCAGCTTTACAGGGGCGGACACCGGGGAGCTGTTTTTT. The encoded protein is CASSFTGADTGELFF. The chain joins TRBV5-6 to TRBJ2-2; 7 nucleotides agree with TRBD1. CDR1 and CDR2 from the germline V gene are SGHDT and YYEEEE. This CDR3 has 15 residues. Trimming removed 2 bases from V and 3 bases from J; junction bases left unmatched: 4.

The DNA for the CDR3 is TGTGCCAGCAGCTTAGGACCTGACGAGCAGTACTTC. Its translation: CASSLGPDEQYF. V and J are TRBV7-9 and TRBJ2-7; D is undetermined. The V and J ends lost 1 base and 5 bases respectively, with 6 bases between them. Germline loops: CDR1 SEHNR, CDR2 FQNEAQ (reference sequence). This CDR3 region has 12 residues.

The chain links TRBV6-5 to TRBJ2-7; TRBD1 aligns across 8 bases. CDR3 length: 14 residues. V shed 6 bases, J shed 3 bases, and the junction held 7 bases outside the gene matches. Germline values: CDR1 MNHEY, CDR2 SVGAGI. CDR3 protein: CASSRTGQGYEQYF. The CDR3 bases are TGTGCCAGCAGCAGGACAGGGCAAGGCTACGAGCAGTACTTC.

J is TRBJ2-1 and V is TRBV6-2 or TRBV6-3, with D tentatively TRBD2 (5 bases). Germline CDR1 reads MNHEY; CDR2 reads SVGEGT. The ends were cut back, 3 bases at V and 7 bases at J, with 13 bases in the middle. This CDR3 has 14 amino acids. CDR3 loop: CASSYSVGWNEQFF. Here the CDR3 DNA reads TGTGCCAGCAGTTATAGCGTTGGGTGGAATGAGCAGTTCTTC.

The chain couples TRBV6-5 to TRBJ1-2; possible D gene TRBD1, 5 bases. This CDR3 spans 13 amino acids. Germline loops: CDR1 MNHEY, CDR2 SVGAGI. V lost 5 bases and J 5 bases, leaving 12 bases between the germline ends. CDR3 nucleotides: TGTGCCAGCAGTCTTAAACAGGTTTATGGCTACACCTTC. Translating it yields CASSLKQVYGYTF.

This rearrangement joins TRBV13 to TRBJ2-1; D may be TRBD1 or TRBD2 (6 bases each). Per germline, CDR1 PRHDT and CDR2 FYEKMQ (reference sequence). The CDR3 runs to 16 residues. V lost 4 bases, J lost 5 bases, and 18 bases lay in between. This CDR3 is CASSSIRGDTNNEQFF. The CDR3 nucleotides are TGTGCCAGCAGCTCCATAAGGGGGGATACCAACAATGAGCAGTTCTTC. Combining the CDR3 with reference TRBV13 and TRBJ2-1 gives the whole variable domain AAGVIQSPRHLIKEKRETATLKCYPIPRHDTVYWYQQGPGQDPQFLISFYEKMQSDKGSIPDRFSAQQFSDYHSELNMSSLELGDSALYFCASSSIRGDTNNEQFFGPGTRLTVL.

The V and J genes are TRBV11-2 and TRBJ2-3; 7 bases agree with TRBD2. The CDR3 is 12 residues long. Germline V gives CDR1 SGHAT, CDR2 FQNNGV. V shed 1 base, J shed 8 bases, and the junction held 0 bases outside the gene matches. CDR3 amino acids: CASSLAGGTQYF. The CDR3, as DNA: TGTGCCAGCAGCTTAGCGGGAGGTACGCAGTATTTT.

This rearrangement joins TRBV12-3 or TRBV12-4 to TRBJ1-2; TRBD1 might be the D (5 bases). Trimming removed 4 bases from V and 4 bases from J, with 10 bases in between. This CDR3 has 13 amino acids. CDR3 region: CASSWGEVYGYTF. CDR3 nucleotides: TGTGCCAGCAGTTGGGGGGAGGTCTATGGCTACACCTTC.

For the CDR3, the DNA is TGCGCCAGCAGTCAACCTCTAAAACGGACAGGCCATTCACCCCTCCACTTT. The encoded protein is CASSQPLKRTGHSPLHF. This chain links TRBV4-1 with TRBJ1-6; 7 bases are shared with TRBD1. In germline, CDR1 is MGHRA, CDR2 YSYEKL. CDR3 length: 17 amino acids. V shed 6 bases, J shed 8 bases, and the junction held 16 bases outside the gene matches.

The chain has TRBV30 and TRBJ2-1; 8 bases fit TRBD2. The junction had 16 bases not matched to a gene; V was cut back by 5 bases and J by 1 base. This CDR3 region has 18 residues. Per the germline V gene, CDR1 is GTSNPN and CDR2 is SVGIG (reference sequence). As DNA, the CDR3 is TGTGCCTGGGGGACCGGGGTAGCGGGAAGGTTGTCCTACAATGAGCAGTTCTTC. Amino acid sequence: CAWGTGVAGRLSYNEQFF. Combining the CDR3 with reference TRBV30 and TRBJ2-1 gives the whole variable domain SQTIHQWPATLVQPVGSPLSLECTVEGTSNPNLYWYRQAAGRGLQLLFYSVGIGQISSEVPQNLSASRPQDRQFILSSKKLLLSDSGFYLCAWGTGVAGRLSYNEQFFGPGTRLTVL.

This chain connects TRBV5-6 to TRBJ2-6; maybe TRBD1 (5 bases). The CDR3 extends over 16 amino acids. Trimming stripped 1 base from V and 4 bases from J, with 12 bases between. The germline gives CDR1 SGHDT, CDR2 YYEEEE. The CDR3 loop is CASSLYWGPGANVLTF. CDR3 coding DNA: TGTGCCAGCAGCTTGTATTGGGGCCCCGGGGCCAACGTCCTGACTTTC. Together with reference TRBV5-6 and TRBJ2-6, the CDR3 gives the full variable domain: DAGVTQSPTHLIKTRGQQVTLRCSPKSGHDTVSWYQQALGQGPQFIFQYYEEEERQRGNFPDRFSGHQFPNYSSELNVNALLLGDSALYLCASSLYWGPGANVLTFGAGSRLTVL.

The chain carries TRBV25-1 and TRBJ1-2; possible D gene TRBD1, 6 bases. With 6 bases removed from V and 4 bases from J, the gap between germline ends came to 15 bases. Germline loops: CDR1 MGHDK, CDR2 SYGVNS. The CDR3 runs to 14 residues. The DNA for the CDR3 is TGTGCCAGCAGGGAACAGGGTGGGCTCTATGGCTACACCTTC. Its protein product is CASREQGGLYGYTF.

The rearrangement joins TRBV2 to TRBJ2-3, with D possibly being TRBD2 (5 bases). Looked up from germline, CDR1 is SNHLY and CDR2 is FYNNEI. V lost 7 bases, J lost 6 bases, and 20 bases lay in between. The length of the CDR3 is 15 residues. Here the CDR3 DNA reads TGTGCCAGCAAGTCTAGCCGACGCCAAACGGATACGCAGTATTTT. Translation: CASKSSRRQTDTQYF.

Only one count was recorded for this clone. V usage is TRBV7-3 and J usage is TRBJ2-2, with no clear D. V lost 5 bases to trimming and J lost 2 bases, with 9 bases between them. The CDR3 consists of 14 residues. The germline gives CDR1 SGHTA, CDR2 FQGTGA. CDR3 amino acids: CASSRGPNTGELFF. The CDR3 DNA sequence: TGTGCCAGCAGCCGCGGACCCAACACCGGGGAGCTGTTTTTT.

Worth noting for this clone: Without the conserved terminal phenylalanine or tryptophan, this CDR3 likely stems from a read error. Because the CDR3's place on the DNA is in doubt, the DNA is left out and the CDR3 is given as listed by TCRdb. The chain is built from TRBV6-5 and TRBJ2-3; the table names TRBD2, a call not compared with the DNA. The length of the CDR3 is 13 amino acids, counting both ends. Per the germline V gene, CDR1 is MNHEY and CDR2 is SVGAGI. CDR3 amino acids: CASIPDGTSGSVL.

V usage is TRBV13 and J usage is TRBJ2-5; 8 bases are a match to TRBD2. This CDR3 has 16 amino acids. Per the germline V gene, CDR1 is PRHDT and CDR2 is FYEKMQ (reference sequence). The V and J ends lost 5 bases and 4 bases, in that order; junction bases with no gene match: 12. As DNA, the CDR3 is TGTGCCAGCAGCCGGGGGGTAGCGGGGACTGTAGAGACCCAGTACTTC. This codes for CASSRGVAGTVETQYF. Full variable domain (remainder filled in from reference TRBV13 and TRBJ2-5): AAGVIQSPRHLIKEKRETATLKCYPIPRHDTVYWYQQGPGQDPQFLISFYEKMQSDKGSIPDRFSAQQFSDYHSELNMSSLELGDSALYFCASSRGVAGTVETQYFGPGTRLLVL.

The CDR3 reads CASSVLSGENTGELFF. The CDR3, as DNA: TGTGCCAGCAGCGTCCTCAGCGGGGAAAACACCGGGGAGCTGTTTTTT. The V and J genes are TRBV9 and TRBJ2-2; 7 nucleotides align to TRBD2. The V gene end was trimmed by 2 bases and the J gene end by 2 bases; junction bases not matched to a gene: 6. The CDR3 extends over 16 amino acids. The germline V gene has CDR1 SGDLS and CDR2 YYNGEE.

This clone was detected a few times. This sequence joins TRBV7-6 and TRBJ1-6, with 8 bases identical to TRBD1. CDR3 length: 16 amino acids. Trimming cost V 6 bases and J 7 bases; bases outside gene matches: 11. Germline V gene sequence: CDR1 SGHVS, CDR2 FNYEAQ. The CDR3 DNA reads as TGTGCCAGCAGTTCGAACCGGGACAGGCACAATTCACCCCTCCACTTT. This gives the protein CASSSNRDRHNSPLHF.

This chain joins TRBV10-3 and TRBJ1-1; a weak D match, TRBD1 (6 bases). Germline V gives CDR1 ENHRY, CDR2 SYGVKD. The CDR3 length is 15 residues. Trimming removed 4 bases from V and 4 bases from J, with 16 bases in between. The CDR3 here is CAISGVTEGGTEAFF. DNA of the CDR3: TGTGCCATCAGTGGAGTTACGGAAGGGGGCACTGAAGCTTTCTTT.

The chain uses TRBV5-6 and TRBJ1-4, with 9 bases fitting TRBD1. The germline V gene encodes CDR1 SGHDT and CDR2 YYEEEE. With 3 bases clipped from V and 2 bases from J, the junction kept 5 bases outside the gene matches. There are 16 residues in the CDR3. The CDR3 is CASSSYRGPTNEKLFF. In DNA, the CDR3 is TGTGCCAGCAGCTCCTACAGGGGGCCTACTAATGAAAAACTGTTTTTT.

The chain couples TRBV7-3 to TRBJ1-1, with D possibly TRBD1 on 6 matching bases. This CDR3 has 19 residues. Trimming cost V 5 bases and J 1 base, with 26 bases left between them. The germline V gene encodes CDR1 SGHTA and CDR2 FQGTGA. The CDR3 loop is CASSGTRPKAGDPNTEAFF. CDR3 bases: TGTGCCAGCAGCGGAACAAGACCCAAAGCAGGGGACCCGAACACTGAAGCTTTCTTT.

The chain uses TRBV7-8 and TRBJ2-1; D gene uncertain. Germline V CDR1 and CDR2: SGHVS, FQNEAQ. Trimming left V 2 bases short and J 5 bases short, with 10 bases between. CDR3 size: 14 residues. The CDR3 spells CASSLKGLDNEQFF. The CDR3, as DNA: TGTGCCAGCAGCTTAAAGGGATTGGACAATGAGCAGTTCTTC.

This chain uses TRBV12-5 with TRBJ2-1, with a tentative D call TRBD1 (5 bases). V lost 0 bases, J lost 5 bases, and 14 bases lay in between. The length of the CDR3 is 16 residues. Germline V lookup: CDR1 LGHNT, CDR2 FRNRAP. The chain's CDR3 is CASGLVPGLADNEQFF. The CDR3 DNA is TGTGCTAGTGGTTTGGTACCAGGGTTAGCCGACAATGAGCAGTTCTTC. Looking up the rest from reference TRBV12-5 and TRBJ2-1 gives the full variable domain: DARVTQTPRHKVTEMGQEVTMRCQPILGHNTVFWYRQTMMQGLELLAYFRNRAPLDDSGMPKDRFSAEMPDATLATLKIQPSEPRDSAVYFCASGLVPGLADNEQFFGPGTRLTVL.

The chain carries TRBV29-1 and TRBJ2-7; 7 bases fit TRBD1. CDR1 and CDR2 from the germline V gene are SQVTM and ANQGSEA. The CDR3 contains 11 residues. After removal of 8 bases from V and 7 bases from J, the junction contained 8 bases not matched to a gene. The CDR3 coding sequence is TGCAGCACCCGGGACAGCGGAGAGCAGTACTTC. As protein: CSTRDSGEQYF.

This clone was seen only once. The rearrangement joins TRBV7-9 to TRBJ1-2, with D unresolved. Trimming stripped 1 base from V and 0 bases from J, with 6 bases between. Germline loops: CDR1 SEHNR, CDR2 FQNEAQ (reference sequence). The CDR3 runs 14 residues. The CDR3 region is CASSLGDTNYGYTF. The CDR3 nucleotides are TGTGCCAGCAGCTTAGGAGACACTAACTATGGCTACACCTTC.

The chain employs TRBV2 and TRBJ2-5; no definite D call. V lost 4 bases and J 9 bases, leaving 9 bases between the germline ends. The germline gives CDR1 SNHLY, CDR2 FYNNEI. This CDR3 has 11 amino acids. Here the CDR3 reads CASSADGPQYF. For the CDR3, the DNA is TGTGCCAGCAGTGCGGATGGGCCCCAGTACTTC.